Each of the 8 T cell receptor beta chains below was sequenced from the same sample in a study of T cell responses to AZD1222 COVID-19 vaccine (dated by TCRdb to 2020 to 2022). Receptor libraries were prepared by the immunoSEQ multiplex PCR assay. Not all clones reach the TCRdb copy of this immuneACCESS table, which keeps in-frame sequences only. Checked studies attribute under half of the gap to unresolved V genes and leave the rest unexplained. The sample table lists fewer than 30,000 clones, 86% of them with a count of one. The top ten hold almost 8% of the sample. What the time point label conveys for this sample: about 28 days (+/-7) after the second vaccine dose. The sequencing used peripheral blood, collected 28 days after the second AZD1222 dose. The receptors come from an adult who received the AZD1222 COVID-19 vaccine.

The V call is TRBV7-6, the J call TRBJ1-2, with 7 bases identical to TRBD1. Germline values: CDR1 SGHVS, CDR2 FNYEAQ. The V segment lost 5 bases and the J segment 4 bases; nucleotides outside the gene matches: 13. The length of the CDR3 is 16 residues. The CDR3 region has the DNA TGTGCCAGCAGCCCGCAAACTGAGGACAGGACCTATGGCTACACCTTC. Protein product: CASSPQTEDRTYGYTF.

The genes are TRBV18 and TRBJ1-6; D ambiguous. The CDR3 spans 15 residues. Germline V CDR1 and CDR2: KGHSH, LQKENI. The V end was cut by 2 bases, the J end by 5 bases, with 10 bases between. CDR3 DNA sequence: TGTGCCAGCTCACCAAAGACAATCAATAATTCACCCCTCCACTTT. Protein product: CASSPKTINNSPLHF.

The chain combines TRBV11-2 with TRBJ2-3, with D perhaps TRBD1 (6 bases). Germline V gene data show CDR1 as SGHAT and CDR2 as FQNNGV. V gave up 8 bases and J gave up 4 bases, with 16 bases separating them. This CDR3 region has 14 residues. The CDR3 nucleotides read TGTGCCAGCGAGCGGCAGGGGAATTCAGATACGCAGTATTTT. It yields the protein CASERQGNSDTQYF.

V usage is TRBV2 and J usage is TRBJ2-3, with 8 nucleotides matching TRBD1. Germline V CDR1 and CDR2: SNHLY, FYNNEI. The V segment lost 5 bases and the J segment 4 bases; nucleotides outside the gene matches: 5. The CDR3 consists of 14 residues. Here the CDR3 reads CASSLQGEADTQYF. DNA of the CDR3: TGTGCCAGCAGTTTACAGGGGGAGGCAGATACGCAGTATTTT.

CDR3 nucleotides: TGCGCCAGCAGCCAAGATAGCGGACTAGCGGGAACGGATGAGCAGTTCTTC. The encoded protein is CASSQDSGLAGTDEQFF. V is TRBV4-1 and J is TRBJ2-1; 12 positions match TRBD2. V lost 0 bases to trimming and J lost 8 bases; unmatched junction nucleotides: 8. CDR1 and CDR2 (germline): MGHRA, YSYEKL. This CDR3 is 17 amino acids long.

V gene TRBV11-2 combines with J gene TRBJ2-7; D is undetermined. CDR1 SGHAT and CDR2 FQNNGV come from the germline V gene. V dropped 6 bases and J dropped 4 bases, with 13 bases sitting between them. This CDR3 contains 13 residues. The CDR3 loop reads CASRPNDRYEQYF. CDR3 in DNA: TGTGCCAGCAGACCTAACGACCGATACGAGCAGTACTTC.

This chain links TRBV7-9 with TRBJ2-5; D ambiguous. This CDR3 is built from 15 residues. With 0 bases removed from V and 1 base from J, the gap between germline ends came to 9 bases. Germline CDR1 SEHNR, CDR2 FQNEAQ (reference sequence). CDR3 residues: CASSLAGLAQETQYF. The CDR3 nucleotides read TGTGCCAGCAGCTTAGCAGGGTTGGCCCAAGAGACCCAGTACTTC.

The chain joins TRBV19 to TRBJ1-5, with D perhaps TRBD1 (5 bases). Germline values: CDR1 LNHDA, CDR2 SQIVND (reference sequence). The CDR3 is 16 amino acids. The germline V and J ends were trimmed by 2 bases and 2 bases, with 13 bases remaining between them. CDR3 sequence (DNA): TGTGCCAGTAGTATATCGCAGGGAGGAGGCAATCAGCCCCAGCATTTT. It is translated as CASSISQGGGNQPQHF.